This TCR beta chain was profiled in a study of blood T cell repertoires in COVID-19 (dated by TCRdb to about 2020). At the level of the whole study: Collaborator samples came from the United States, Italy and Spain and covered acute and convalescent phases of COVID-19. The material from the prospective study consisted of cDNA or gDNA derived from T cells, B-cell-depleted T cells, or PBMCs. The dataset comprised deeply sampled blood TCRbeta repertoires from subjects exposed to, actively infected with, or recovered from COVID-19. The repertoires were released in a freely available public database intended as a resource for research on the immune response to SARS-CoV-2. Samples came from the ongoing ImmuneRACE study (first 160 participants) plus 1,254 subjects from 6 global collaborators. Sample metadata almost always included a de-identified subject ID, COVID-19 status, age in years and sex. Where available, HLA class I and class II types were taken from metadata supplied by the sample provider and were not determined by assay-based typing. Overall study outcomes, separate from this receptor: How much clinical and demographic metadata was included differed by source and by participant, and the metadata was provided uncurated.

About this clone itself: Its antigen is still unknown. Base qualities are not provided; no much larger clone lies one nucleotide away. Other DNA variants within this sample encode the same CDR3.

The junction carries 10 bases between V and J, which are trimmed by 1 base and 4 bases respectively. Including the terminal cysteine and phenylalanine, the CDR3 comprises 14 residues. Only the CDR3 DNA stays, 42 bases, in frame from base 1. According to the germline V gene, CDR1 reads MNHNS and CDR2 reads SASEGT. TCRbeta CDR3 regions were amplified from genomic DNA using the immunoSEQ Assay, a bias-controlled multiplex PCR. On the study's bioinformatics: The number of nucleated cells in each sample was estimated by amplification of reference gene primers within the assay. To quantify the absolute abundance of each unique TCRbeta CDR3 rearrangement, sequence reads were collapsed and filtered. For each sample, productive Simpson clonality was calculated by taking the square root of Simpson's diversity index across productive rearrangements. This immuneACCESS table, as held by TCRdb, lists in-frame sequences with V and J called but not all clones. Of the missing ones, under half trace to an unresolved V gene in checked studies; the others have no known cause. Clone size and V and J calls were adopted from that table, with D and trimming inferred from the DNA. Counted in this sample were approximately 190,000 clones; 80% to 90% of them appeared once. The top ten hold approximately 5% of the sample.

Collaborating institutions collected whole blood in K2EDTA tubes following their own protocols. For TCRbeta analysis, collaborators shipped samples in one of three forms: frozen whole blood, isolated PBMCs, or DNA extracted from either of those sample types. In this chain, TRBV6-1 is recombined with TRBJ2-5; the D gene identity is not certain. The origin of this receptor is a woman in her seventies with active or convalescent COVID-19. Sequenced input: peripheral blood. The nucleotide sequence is TGTGCCAGCAGTGAAGTGGCAGGCTTAGAGACCCAGTACTTC. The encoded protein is CASSEVAGLETQYF.